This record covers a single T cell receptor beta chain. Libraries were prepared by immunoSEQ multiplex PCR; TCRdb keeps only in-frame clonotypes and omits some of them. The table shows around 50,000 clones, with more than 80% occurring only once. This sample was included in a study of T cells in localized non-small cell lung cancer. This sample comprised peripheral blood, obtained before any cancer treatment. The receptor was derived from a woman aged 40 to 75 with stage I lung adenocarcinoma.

In DNA, the CDR3 is TGCGCCAGCAGCCCCAGGACTGTTCATGGCTACACCTTC. It encodes CASSPRTVHGYTF. The chain has TRBV5-1 and TRBJ1-2; D gene unclear. V was cut by 4 bases and J by 6 bases, with 13 bases left in between. There are 13 residues in the CDR3. CDR1 and CDR2 from the germline V gene are SGHRS and YFSETQ.